The 9 T cell receptor beta chains in this list originate from one sample, sequenced in a study of blood T cell repertoires in COVID-19. Assay used: immunoSEQ multiplex PCR; TCRdb lists only in-frame clones, some missing. This table holds fewer than 95,000 clones, around 74% found once. Sequencing used peripheral blood. The receptor source for this set is a man aged 70 or older with COVID-19, enrolled during active disease.

The V call is TRBV5-4, the J call TRBJ2-2, with a possible D match to TRBD1 (6 bases). Germline V gene sequence: CDR1 SGHNT, CDR2 YYREEE (reference sequence). The CDR3 runs to 17 residues. V lost 4 bases and J 6 bases, leaving 22 bases between the germline ends. Here the CDR3 DNA reads TGTGCCAGCAGCATAAGAGGGGGTCTGGGACCATCCGGGGAGCTGTTTTTT. This gives the protein CASSIRGGLGPSGELFF. Filled out from reference TRBV5-4 and TRBJ2-2, the complete variable domain reads ETGVTQSPTHLIKTRGQQVTLRCSSQSGHNTVSWYQQALGQGPQFIFQYYREEENGRGNFPPRFSGLQFPNYSSELNVNALELDDSALYLCASSIRGGLGPSGELFFGEGSRLTVL.

The rearrangement links TRBV27 to TRBJ1-6, with D tentatively TRBD1 (5 bases). The germline V gene has CDR1 MNHEY and CDR2 SMNVEV (reference sequence). The CDR3 covers 14 residues. Trimming removed 4 bases from V and 8 bases from J, with 12 bases in between. The CDR3, as DNA: TGTGCCAGCAGTTCCTCCGGGACTTATTCACCCCTCCACTTT. It specifies CASSSSGTYSPLHF.

This clone occurred a few times. This chain joins TRBV27 and TRBJ2-5; 7 nucleotides match TRBD1. The germline V gene encodes CDR1 MNHEY and CDR2 SMNVEV (reference sequence). V gave up 0 bases and J gave up 1 base; unmatched junction bases: 2. The CDR3 length is 15 residues. This CDR3 is CASSLSRGPQETQYF. CDR3 coding DNA: TGTGCCAGCAGTTTATCAAGGGGGCCCCAAGAGACCCAGTACTTC.

The V gene is TRBV6-4, the J gene TRBJ1-1, with a tentative D call TRBD1 (5 bases). The CDR3 spans 13 residues. The V end was cut by 5 bases, the J end by 4 bases, with 11 bases between. Germline assignment: CDR1 MRHNA and CDR2 SNTAGT. The CDR3 here is CASSSQGGTEAFF. The CDR3 nucleotides are TGTGCCAGCAGTTCCCAGGGCGGCACTGAAGCTTTCTTT.

The chain joins TRBV4-3 to TRBJ2-3, with 7 bases matching TRBD2. This CDR3 spans 17 amino acids. The ends lost 2 bases at V and 3 bases at J; junction bases unmatched: 11. Looked up from germline, CDR1 is LGHNA and CDR2 is YSLEER. The CDR3 is CASSQFSGGGGTDTQYF. In nucleotides, the CDR3 is TGCGCCAGCAGCCAATTCTCGGGAGGCGGGGGAACAGATACGCAGTATTTT.

The chain links TRBV5-1 to TRBJ2-1; 8 positions match TRBD2. V lost 5 bases to trimming and J lost 0 bases; unmatched junction nucleotides: 4. The CDR3 length is 15 residues. Per the germline V gene, CDR1 is SGHRS and CDR2 is YFSETQ. The CDR3 sequence is CASRRSGISYNEQFF. DNA of the CDR3: TGCGCCAGCAGACGTAGCGGGATCTCCTACAATGAGCAGTTCTTC.

This clone has ten or more counts. The chain joins TRBV24-1 to TRBJ2-5, with 10 bases lining up with TRBD2. The germline V gene has CDR1 KGHDR and CDR2 SFDVKD. The trim removed 0 bases at V and 2 bases at J, leaving 8 bases unmatched. This CDR3 is built from 18 residues. This chain's CDR3 is CATSDLRSGRPGQETQYF. The CDR3 region has the DNA TGTGCCACCAGTGATTTGCGTAGCGGGAGGCCTGGGCAAGAGACCCAGTACTTC.

The chain has TRBV6-5 and TRBJ2-1; no clear D. Germline assignment: CDR1 MNHEY and CDR2 SVGAGI. The germline V and J ends were trimmed by 7 bases and 7 bases, with 17 bases remaining between them. The CDR3 length is 14 residues. The DNA for the CDR3 is TGTGCCAGCAATATTCGACGGGTCAGTAATGAGCAGTTCTTC. As protein: CASNIRRVSNEQFF.

This rearrangement joins TRBV13 to TRBJ2-5; TRBD2 matches at 10 bases. The trim removed 4 bases at V and 1 base at J, leaving 3 bases unmatched. The CDR3 sequence is 15 residues long. CDR1 PRHDT and CDR2 FYEKMQ come from the germline V gene (reference sequence). The CDR3 sequence is CASSSGTSVQETQYF. The CDR3 DNA is TGTGCCAGCAGCTCCGGGACTAGCGTCCAAGAGACCCAGTACTTC.